Listed here are 21 T cell receptor beta chains from one sample, sequenced in a study of chemoradiotherapy in HPV16-positive cancers. Profiled with immunoSEQ multiplex PCR; TCRdb holds only in-frame clones, not every one. Of 9,500 to 15,000 clones in the sample, over 75% were seen once. The sample was acquired from a patient who underwent chemoradiotherapy. The receptor set was obtained from a human donor with HPV-associated anogenital cancer.

This sequence joins TRBV7-8 and TRBJ2-5; D call uncertain. The CDR3 totals 14 residues. Trimming stripped 1 base from V and 5 bases from J, with 11 bases between. Germline CDR1 SGHVS, CDR2 FQNEAQ. The CDR3 DNA is TGTGCCAGCAGCTTAGAACCGAGCGCGGAGACCCAGTACTTC. It encodes CASSLEPSAETQYF.

The chain recombines TRBV6-5 with TRBJ2-2, with D tentatively TRBD1 (5 bases). The V and J ends lost 6 bases and 2 bases respectively, with 10 bases between them. The CDR3 runs 14 residues. CDR1 is MNHEY, CDR2 SVGAGI, per germline. CDR3 residues: CASRRQLNTGELFF. CDR3 DNA sequence: TGTGCCAGCAGAAGACAGTTAAACACCGGGGAGCTGTTTTTT.

In this sample, this clone turned up once. The V gene is TRBV5-1, the J gene TRBJ2-1; TRBD1 matches at 12 bases. The CDR3 runs to 16 residues. Germline V gene data show CDR1 as SGHRS and CDR2 as YFSETQ. With V trimmed by 6 bases and J by 4 bases, 8 bases remained unmatched. The CDR3, as DNA: TGCGCCAGCACCCTACGGGGACAGGGGGCTTACAATGAGCAGTTCTTC. Residues: CASTLRGQGAYNEQFF.

The chain employs TRBV28 and TRBJ2-3, with 13 bases that match TRBD2. The CDR3 runs to 16 residues. V lost 3 bases to trimming and J lost 4 bases; unmatched junction nucleotides: 4. CDR1 and CDR2 (germline): MDHEN, SYDVKM. This CDR3 reads CASSFLLAGGADTQYF. Here the CDR3 DNA reads TGTGCCAGCAGTTTCTTACTAGCGGGGGGGGCAGATACGCAGTATTTT.

This clone was counted a few times. This sequence joins TRBV27 and TRBJ2-1; D not resolved. The CDR3 contains 15 residues. V dropped 5 bases and J dropped 3 bases, with 14 bases sitting between them. Per germline, CDR1 MNHEY and CDR2 SMNVEV (reference sequence). The CDR3 sequence is CASSLEAPGYNEQFF. In DNA form, the CDR3 reads TGTGCCAGCAGTCTCGAGGCGCCAGGCTACAATGAGCAGTTCTTC.

This rearrangement joins TRBV5-1 to TRBJ2-3; D tentatively fits TRBD1 or TRBD2 (5 bases each). The CDR3 extends over 16 amino acids. Trimming pared 2 bases from V and 1 base from J, leaving 14 bases between. Per the germline V gene, CDR1 is SGHRS and CDR2 is YFSETQ. CDR3 in DNA: TGCGCCAGCAGCTTATCCGGGACCCGGGGCACAGATACGCAGTATTTT. Translation gives CASSLSGTRGTDTQYF.

The table lists this clone with a count of one. The chain recombines TRBV7-3 with TRBJ2-1; 7 nucleotides agree with TRBD2. This CDR3 spans 12 amino acids. V gave up 2 bases and J gave up 10 bases; unmatched junction bases: 2. Per germline, CDR1 SGHTA and CDR2 FQGTGA. The CDR3 sequence is CASSLSGGEQFF. CDR3 in DNA: TGTGCCAGCAGCTTATCCGGGGGGGAGCAGTTCTTC. Drawing the rest from reference TRBV7-3 and TRBJ2-1, the complete variable domain is GAGVSQTPSNKVTEKGKYVELRCDPISGHTALYWYRQSLGQGPEFLIYFQGTGAADDSGLPNDRFFAVRPEGSVSTLKIQRTERGDSAVYLCASSLSGGEQFFGPGTRLTVL.

For this clone: This same CDR3 is encoded by further DNA sequences in the sample. The CDR3 sequence: CASSEFADYNEKLFF. CDR3 nucleotides: TGTGCCAGCAGTGAATTTGCAGACTATAATGAAAAACTGTTTTTT. The chain is built from TRBV25-1 and TRBJ1-4, with D uncertain. The germline CDR1 and CDR2 sequences are MGHDK and SYGVNS. The CDR3 is 15 amino acids. V was shortened by 1 base and J by 4 bases, with 10 bases between the two germline ends.

The chain is built from TRBV4-2 and TRBJ2-5; D may correspond to TRBD1 or TRBD2 (5 bases each). The CDR3 is 14 amino acids. V was clipped by 3 bases and J by 3 bases, with 11 bases between them. The germline V gene encodes CDR1 LGHNA and CDR2 YNFKEQ. The CDR3 DNA reads TGTGCCAGCAGCCAGGGGACGGAGGAAGAGACCCAGTACTTC. Encoded protein: CASSQGTEEETQYF.

The genes are TRBV7-2 and TRBJ1-5, with D uncertain. CDR3 size: 14 residues. The germline CDR1 and CDR2 sequences are SGHTA and FQGNSA. Trimming removed 5 bases at V and 12 bases at J, with 20 bases between. CDR3 in DNA: TGTGCCAGCAGCCTCCGGGCCTCAGCACCCCTCCAGCATTTT. Translated: CASSLRASAPLQHF.

J is TRBJ1-1 and V is TRBV11-3; no firm D call. This CDR3 is built from 13 residues. Germline CDR1 is SGHNT and CDR2 is YENEEA. V was clipped by 3 bases and J by 3 bases, with 8 bases between them. For the CDR3, the DNA is TGTGCCAGCAGCTTGTCGCTGTACACTGAAGCTTTCTTT. This sequence encodes CASSLSLYTEAFF.

The chain is built from TRBV6-1 and TRBJ1-6, with TRBD1 as a possible D gene (6 bases). CDR1 is MNHNS, CDR2 SASEGT, per germline. The CDR3 length is 16 residues. V shed 4 bases and J shed 0 bases, with 10 bases lying between them. This CDR3 is CASSGQVSSYNSPLHF. CDR3 coding DNA: TGTGCCAGCAGTGGACAGGTTAGCTCCTATAATTCACCCCTCCACTTT.

The gene calls are TRBV4-3 and TRBJ2-7; TRBD1 matches at 11 bases. V dropped 0 bases and J dropped 4; count of bases not matched to a gene: 8. Germline CDR1 and CDR2: LGHNA and YSLEER. CDR3 length equals 17 residues. Here the CDR3 DNA reads TGCGCCAGCAGCCAAGAAGCTCGCGGGACAGGGGGTTACGAGCAGTACTTC. Translation gives CASSQEARGTGGYEQYF.

Only a few counts were recorded for this clone. The CDR3, as DNA: TGTGCCAGTAGTACAAGGGCACGGAAACAGAACACTGAAGCTTTCTTT. This codes for CASSTRARKQNTEAFF. This sequence joins TRBV19 and TRBJ1-1, with D hard to call. V was trimmed by 4 bases and J by 1 base, leaving 16 bases between them. The length of the CDR3 is 16 residues. CDR1 is LNHDA, CDR2 SQIVND, per germline (reference sequence).

This chain links TRBV29-1 with TRBJ1-2; D is possibly TRBD1 (5 bases). V lost 6 bases, J lost 8 bases, and 13 bases lay in between. Germline assignment: CDR1 SQVTM and CDR2 ANQGSEA. This CDR3 is built from 11 residues. The CDR3 nucleotides read TGCAGCGTGTCCGGGACCCGGGGCTACACCTTC. As protein: CSVSGTRGYTF.

The chain is built from TRBV5-4 and TRBJ2-1, with D maybe TRBD2 (5 bases). This CDR3 is built from 13 residues. Trimming removed 4 bases at V and 5 bases at J, with 10 bases between. Per the germline V gene, CDR1 is SGHNT and CDR2 is YYREEE (reference sequence). CDR3 in DNA: TGTGCCAGCAGCCCGTTAGCGAACAATGAGCAGTTCTTC. Amino acids: CASSPLANNEQFF.

The chain's CDR3 is CAISESASGGRADTQYF. As DNA, the CDR3 is TGTGCCATCAGTGAGTCTGCTAGCGGGGGGAGGGCAGATACGCAGTATTTT. The rearrangement joins TRBV10-3 to TRBJ2-3, with 11 bases fitting TRBD2. The CDR3 has 17 amino acids. Losses at the gene ends were 0 bases for V and 4 bases for J; bases not matched to a gene: 6. The V gene's germline CDR1 is ENHRY and CDR2 SYGVKD.

This sequence joins TRBV5-1 and TRBJ2-7; 8 nucleotides agree with TRBD1. Germline V gene lookup returns CDR1 SGHRS and CDR2 YFSETQ. The CDR3 totals 18 residues. Trimming removed 3 bases from V and 7 bases from J; junction bases left unmatched: 21. CDR3 DNA: TGCGCCAGCAGCTATCCTTTCAGGAGGGACAGGTTTAGAAGGGAGCAGTACTTC. This encodes CASSYPFRRDRFRREQYF.

The V gene is TRBV10-1, the J gene TRBJ2-7; the match to TRBD1 covers 9 bases. This CDR3 region has 15 residues. The J segment lost 5 bases and the V segment lost 8 bases, leaving 13 bases of the junction unmatched. Germline CDR1 WNHNN, CDR2 SYGVQD (reference sequence). CDR3 residues: CASFPGDRDADEQYF. Here the CDR3 DNA reads TGCGCCAGCTTCCCCGGGGACAGGGACGCGGACGAGCAGTACTTC.

This clone was recorded once. The chain is built from TRBV28 and TRBJ2-3; D uncertain. With 2 bases removed from V and 0 bases from J, the gap between germline ends came to 9 bases. This CDR3 is built from 15 residues. Germline lookup yields CDR1 MDHEN and CDR2 SYDVKM. CDR3 loop: CASSLAGSSTDTQYF. The CDR3, as DNA: TGTGCCAGCAGTTTAGCCGGGTCTAGCACAGATACGCAGTATTTT.

The chain couples TRBV6-5 to TRBJ1-4, with D perhaps TRBD1 (5 bases). The CDR3 is 15 residues long. With 6 bases removed from V and 5 bases from J, the gap between germline ends came to 16 bases. Germline V gene lookup returns CDR1 MNHEY and CDR2 SVGAGI. The CDR3 DNA follows: TGTGCCAGCAGGCTTTTTCCGCGGGGGAATGAAAAACTGTTTTTT. The encoded protein is CASRLFPRGNEKLFF.